Shown below are 21 T cell receptor beta chains from a single sample sequenced in a study of blood T cell repertoires in COVID-19. Sequencing used immunoSEQ multiplex PCR; TCRdb keeps in-frame clones, though not all of them. The sample has almost 200,000 clones, around 85% seen once. Sequenced: peripheral blood. These receptors originate from a woman in her 70s with acute or convalescent COVID-19.

This chain links TRBV5-1 with TRBJ2-1, with TRBD2 matching over 16 bases. Germline V gene data show CDR1 as SGHRS and CDR2 as YFSETQ. The CDR3 length is 17 residues. Germline trimming cut 4 bases from V and 8 bases from J; bases unmatched to any gene: 9. CDR3 nucleotides: TGCGCCAGCAGCCCCGGGACTAGCGGGAGGGCCGCGGATGAGCAGTTCTTC. This translates into CASSPGTSGRAADEQFF.

The gene calls are TRBV7-2 and TRBJ1-1; the D gene is possibly TRBD1 (5 bases). The CDR3 sequence is 15 residues long. Germline CDR1 and CDR2: SGHTA and FQGNSA. V gave up 5 bases and J gave up 3 bases, with 16 bases separating them. The CDR3 DNA reads as TGTGCCAGCAGCCTTCAGGGTGGTTGGGACACTGAAGCTTTCTTT. Translating gives CASSLQGGWDTEAFF.

The chain joins TRBV6-5 to TRBJ1-6; no clear D. V lost 6 bases to trimming and J lost 9 bases, with 18 bases between them. The germline V gene encodes CDR1 MNHEY and CDR2 SVGAGI. CDR3 length: 15 amino acids. The CDR3 region has the DNA TGTGCCAGCAGCTCCGACGGAGCGGTTAGTTCACCCCTCCACTTT. Encoded protein: CASSSDGAVSSPLHF.

V and J are TRBV9 and TRBJ2-3; 8 bases line up with TRBD1. This CDR3 region has 14 residues. Germline V gene sequence: CDR1 SGDLS, CDR2 YYNGEE. The V gene end was trimmed by 5 bases and the J gene end by 2 bases; junction bases not matched to a gene: 4. In DNA form, the CDR3 reads TGTGCCAGCAGGGGGACAGGATACACAGATACGCAGTATTTT. It encodes CASRGTGYTDTQYF.

This chain joins TRBV6-1 and TRBJ1-4; TRBD1 is a possible D gene (5 bases). Germline CDR1 is MNHNS and CDR2 is SASEGT. CDR3 length: 15 residues. Trimming removed 2 bases at V and 10 bases at J, with 17 bases between. The CDR3 sequence: CASSEPWGLSLKLFF. The CDR3 DNA follows: TGTGCCAGCAGTGAACCCTGGGGCCTGTCACTAAAACTGTTTTTT.

This rearrangement joins TRBV6-5 to TRBJ1-6; D is perhaps TRBD1 (6 bases). The CDR3 spans 15 residues. The germline CDR1 and CDR2 sequences are MNHEY and SVGAGI. Trimming shortened V by 6 bases and J by 3 bases, and 12 bases separated the two germline ends. The CDR3 sequence: CASSDGQHYNSPLHF. The CDR3 coding sequence is TGTGCCAGCAGCGACGGACAGCACTATAATTCACCCCTCCACTTT.

This clone came up a few times. This sequence joins TRBV18 and TRBJ2-7; 7 bases match TRBD2. CDR3 length: 13 residues. Germline lookup yields CDR1 KGHSH and CDR2 LQKENI. After removal of 2 bases from V and 2 bases from J, the junction contained 0 bases not matched to a gene. CDR3 residues: CASSPGTTYEQYF. The CDR3 coding sequence is TGTGCCAGCTCACCAGGGACTACCTACGAGCAGTACTTC.

The chain employs TRBV3-1 (or the pseudogene TRBV3-2) and TRBJ1-6; 7 bases line up with TRBD1. CDR3 length: 16 residues. V shed 1 base, J shed 10 bases, and the junction held 10 bases outside the gene matches. Germline V lookup: CDR1 LGHDT, CDR2 YNNKEL (reference sequence). The CDR3: CASSQGFSQGGSPLHF. As DNA, the CDR3 is TGTGCCAGCAGCCAAGGTTTCAGTCAGGGGGGATCACCCCTCCACTTT.

This clone was recorded only once. The chain joins TRBV19 to TRBJ2-3; D gene unclear. Trimming left V 7 bases short and J 0 bases short, with 14 bases between. The CDR3 sequence is 15 residues long. In germline, CDR1 is LNHDA, CDR2 SQIVND (reference sequence). CDR3 amino acids: CASKTQEASTDTQYF. The DNA for the CDR3 is TGTGCCAGTAAAACACAAGAGGCTAGCACAGATACGCAGTATTTT.

The chain carries TRBV28 and TRBJ2-1; TRBD2 agrees at 8 bases. This CDR3 contains 13 residues. V lost 5 bases to trimming and J lost 7 bases; unmatched junction nucleotides: 4. Germline V CDR1 and CDR2: MDHEN, SYDVKM. CDR3 sequence reads: CASSLVAGNEQFF. DNA of the CDR3: TGTGCCAGCAGTCTCGTAGCGGGAAATGAGCAGTTCTTC.

V usage is TRBV11-2 and J usage is TRBJ2-7; 11 bases are shared with TRBD2. The CDR3 contains 15 residues. After removal of 5 bases from V and 1 base from J, the junction contained 4 bases not matched to a gene. Looked up from germline, CDR1 is SGHAT and CDR2 is FQNNGV. CDR3 sequence reads: CASSPTSGGSYEQYF. The CDR3 DNA is TGTGCCAGCAGCCCCACTAGCGGGGGTTCCTACGAGCAGTACTTC.

The chain links TRBV14 to TRBJ2-5; TRBD2 agrees at 8 bases. The CDR3 extends over 17 amino acids. Germline V gene lookup returns CDR1 SGHDN and CDR2 FVKESK. With 1 base clipped from V and 3 bases from J, the junction kept 10 bases outside the gene matches. CDR3 protein: CASSQGGIAGTKETQYF. The CDR3 region has the DNA TGTGCCAGCAGCCAAGGGGGGATAGCGGGAACGAAAGAGACCCAGTACTTC. The whole variable domain, filled in from reference TRBV14 and TRBJ2-5, reads EAGVTQFPSHSVIEKGQTVTLRCDPISGHDNLYWYRRVMGKEIKFLLHFVKESKQDESGMPNNRFLAERTGGTYSTLKVQPAELEDSGVYFCASSQGGIAGTKETQYFGPGTRLLVL.

CDR3 nucleotide sequence: TGTGCCAGCAGTGATACGGGACTGTTTAATTCACCCCTCCACTTT. This codes for CASSDTGLFNSPLHF. This chain uses TRBV2 with TRBJ1-6; possible D gene TRBD1, 5 bases. With 3 bases removed from V and 6 bases from J, the gap between germline ends came to 12 bases. The V gene's germline CDR1 is SNHLY and CDR2 FYNNEI. The CDR3 has 15 amino acids.

The chain couples TRBV3-1 (or the pseudogene TRBV3-2) to TRBJ1-2; 10 nucleotides align to TRBD1. CDR3 length: 15 amino acids. V shed 1 base and J 8 bases; nucleotides not matched to a gene: 7. CDR1 and CDR2 (germline): LGHDT, YNNKEL (reference sequence). CDR3 region: CASSQGQGAIGGYTF. CDR3 nucleotide sequence: TGTGCCAGCAGCCAAGGACAGGGGGCAATAGGAGGCTACACCTTC.

V usage is TRBV27 and J usage is TRBJ2-1, with 7 positions matching TRBD1. CDR1 is MNHEY and CDR2 is SMNVEV in the germline V gene (reference sequence). CDR3 length: 17 amino acids. V dropped 2 bases and J dropped 4; count of bases not matched to a gene: 11. CDR3 nucleotides: TGTGCCAGCAGTTTAAGGGCCGGGACAGCCCTTTACAATGAGCAGTTCTTC. It encodes CASSLRAGTALYNEQFF.

The chain has TRBV6-2 or TRBV6-3 and TRBJ1-1; 7 positions agree with TRBD1. CDR3 length: 13 amino acids. Unmatched junction bases numbered 4, after V lost 6 bases and J lost 3 bases. Germline V gene sequence: CDR1 MNHEY, CDR2 SVGEGT. CDR3 amino acids: CASSQQGYTEAFF. CDR3 nucleotide sequence: TGTGCCAGCAGCCAACAGGGGTACACTGAAGCTTTCTTT.

The J gene is TRBJ2-2, the V gene TRBV6-1; perhaps TRBD2 as D (6 bases). The germline V and J ends were trimmed by 3 bases and 0 bases, with 20 bases remaining between them. The CDR3 consists of 19 residues. Per germline, CDR1 MNHNS and CDR2 SASEGT. The CDR3 bases are TGTGCCAGCAGTGAGGGCTTCCGGGGCCGCGGGGCGAACACCGGGGAGCTGTTTTTT. This sequence encodes CASSEGFRGRGANTGELFF.

The chain combines TRBV5-4 with TRBJ2-1, with D possibly being TRBD2 (7 bases). Germline V gene sequence: CDR1 SGHNT, CDR2 YYREEE (reference sequence). The CDR3 is 16 residues long. Trimming took off 5 bases at V and 6 bases at J, with 21 bases between the two ends. This CDR3 is CASSPPGGGGANEQFF. The CDR3 DNA reads as TGTGCCAGCAGTCCGCCCGGGGGAGGGGGGGCCAATGAGCAGTTCTTC.

V usage is TRBV6-5 and J usage is TRBJ2-2, with a tentative D call TRBD1 (6 bases). V was shortened by 6 bases and J by 1 base, with 9 bases between the two germline ends. The CDR3 contains 14 residues. Looked up from germline, CDR1 is MNHEY and CDR2 is SVGAGI. CDR3 amino acids: CASSTTGNTGELFF. Written as DNA, the CDR3 is TGTGCCAGCAGCACGACAGGGAACACCGGGGAGCTGTTTTTT.

This chain joins TRBV28 and TRBJ2-7, with 10 bases lining up with TRBD1. This CDR3 comprises 15 residues. Per the germline V gene, CDR1 is MDHEN and CDR2 is SYDVKM. The V segment lost 4 bases and the J segment 2 bases; nucleotides outside the gene matches: 5. The DNA of the CDR3 is TGTGCCAGCAGTTCTCAAGGACAGGGGGCCTACGAGCAGTACTTC. The encoded protein is CASSSQGQGAYEQYF. The complete variable domain, with remaining parts taken from reference TRBV28 and TRBJ2-7, reads DVKVTQSSRYLVKRTGEKVFLECVQDMDHENMFWYRQDPGLGLRLIYFSYDVKMKEKGDIPEGYSVSREKKERFSLILESASTNQTSMYLCASSSQGQGAYEQYFGPGTRLTVT.

This clone was recorded only once. The chain recombines TRBV5-1 with TRBJ1-6; 7 nucleotides match TRBD1. Germline CDR1 SGHRS, CDR2 YFSETQ. This CDR3 region has 15 residues. The V gene end was trimmed by 5 bases and the J gene end by 10 bases; junction bases not matched to a gene: 12. This chain's CDR3 is CASSSEAGGRSPLHF. CDR3 in DNA: TGCGCCAGCAGTAGCGAGGCAGGGGGACGCTCACCCCTCCACTTT.